The entry below describes one T cell receptor (beta chain). Antigen specificity is unknown. This specimen belongs to a study of post-analysis software for immune sequencing data. Study-wide context: Relapsing-remitting, secondary progressive and progressive-relapsing multiple sclerosis courses were included. Study findings and constraints: Samples from a shared batch, those prepared together, strongly co-clustered by F measure. Significantly lower normalized Chao1 diversity was found in patients with multiple sclerosis relative to controls. About five TRBV segments were more frequent in patients than controls; TRBV5-6, TRBV5-1 and TRBV20-1 belonged to this group.

Losses at the gene ends were 6 bases for V and 4 bases for J; bases not matched to a gene: 13. Germline V lookup: CDR1 DFQATT, CDR2 SNEGSKA (reference sequence). The length of the CDR3 is 16 residues. Unique molecular identifiers featured in each of the TCR beta cDNA libraries. TCRdb itself ran the PCR reads through MiXCR, one entry per CDR3 protein. This table has 450,000 to 700,000 distinct CDR3 sequences, about 40% appearing once. This rearrangement joins TRBV20-1 to TRBJ1-2; 11 positions agree with TRBD1. Sequenced: blood. The TCR was taken from a girl between 10 and 17 years old with multiple sclerosis. For the CDR3, the DNA is TGCAGTGCCCAGGGCGGACAGGGGGCGCAGAGCTATGGCTACACCTTC. Protein: CSAQGGQGAQSYGYTF.